One sample yielded the 14 T cell receptor beta chains listed below, sequenced in a study of Tregs in tolerant kidney transplant recipients. Libraries were prepared by immunoSEQ multiplex PCR; TCRdb keeps only in-frame clonotypes and omits some of them. The profile shows under 100,000 clones, more than 80% of them singletons. The sample taken for sequencing was CD8+ T cells from blood. Source of these receptors: a human donor in good health.

This chain joins TRBV4-1 and TRBJ2-2; D ambiguous. Per the germline V gene, CDR1 is MGHRA and CDR2 is YSYEKL. This CDR3 has 12 residues. V was clipped by 4 bases and J by 4 bases, with 4 bases between them. CDR3 bases: TGCGCCAGCAGCCTCGGCACCGGGGAGCTGTTTTTT. Amino acids: CASSLGTGELFF.

This clone was observed a few times. This rearrangement joins TRBV5-4 to TRBJ2-5; D is possibly TRBD1 (6 bases). Looked up from germline, CDR1 is SGHNT and CDR2 is YYREEE (reference sequence). V lost 4 bases and J lost 2, with 9 bases in between. The CDR3 runs 13 residues. CDR3 DNA sequence: TGTGCCAGCAGCCACAGGGAGCAAGAGACCCAGTACTTC. Translation gives CASSHREQETQYF.

This sequence joins TRBV19 and TRBJ2-3, with a possible D match to TRBD2 (5 bases). Trimming pared 11 bases from V and 3 bases from J, leaving 15 bases between. The CDR3 spans 13 residues. From germline, CDR1 is LNHDA and CDR2 SQIVND (reference sequence). The CDR3 DNA follows: TGTGCCTCCAGCAAGGGCGGGACAGATACGCAGTATTTT. Amino acids: CASSKGGTDTQYF.

V gene TRBV7-2 combines with J gene TRBJ1-5; weak D call: TRBD1 (5 bases). The CDR3 sequence is 15 residues long. Germline CDR1 SGHTA, CDR2 FQGNSA. Between the trimmed V and J ends, which lost 2 bases and 1 base, there was a span of 9 bases. CDR3 sequence: CASSLRGSSNQPQHF. In DNA, the CDR3 is TGTGCCAGCAGCTTAAGGGGTTCCAGCAATCAGCCCCAGCATTTT.

The V and J genes are TRBV27 and TRBJ1-2, with D possibly being TRBD1 (5 bases). CDR1 is MNHEY and CDR2 is SMNVEV in the germline V gene (reference sequence). Between the trimmed V and J ends, which lost 4 bases and 6 bases, there was a span of 9 bases. The CDR3 loop spans 12 amino acids. DNA of the CDR3: TGTGCCAGCAGTTCGCTAGGGGATGGCTACACCTTC. This gives the protein CASSSLGDGYTF.

This sequence joins TRBV27 and TRBJ2-5; D uncertain. CDR3 length: 14 residues. V was clipped by 4 bases and J by 5 bases, with 14 bases between them. Per the germline V gene, CDR1 is MNHEY and CDR2 is SMNVEV (reference sequence). The CDR3 nucleotides are TGTGCCAGCAGTTCCCTCCCCCCACGGGAGACCCAGTACTTC. Protein sequence: CASSSLPPRETQYF.

This chain uses TRBV6-5 with TRBJ1-5; 7 bases fit TRBD1. The CDR3 covers 14 residues. V lost 2 bases to trimming and J lost 6 bases; unmatched junction nucleotides: 4. Germline loops: CDR1 MNHEY, CDR2 SVGAGI. The CDR3 DNA reads TGTGCCAGCAGTTACAGGGGGCCACTTCAGCCCCAGCATTTT. Its translation is CASSYRGPLQPQHF.

This chain connects TRBV13 to TRBJ2-3; 14 bases align to TRBD2. J lost 10 bases, V lost 5 bases, and 5 bases had no gene match. CDR3 length: 14 amino acids. Germline CDR1 PRHDT, CDR2 FYEKMQ (reference sequence). The CDR3 loop is CASSPGLAGGAQYF. The CDR3 nucleotides are TGTGCCAGCAGCCCAGGACTAGCGGGGGGCGCGCAGTATTTT.

This rearrangement joins TRBV19 to TRBJ2-1; TRBD2 aligns across 9 bases. CDR3 size: 16 residues. The germline CDR1 and CDR2 sequences are LNHDA and SQIVND (reference sequence). V lost 2 bases, J lost 0 bases, and 2 bases stayed unmatched. In DNA form, the CDR3 reads TGTGCCAGTAGTATAACAGCGGGGGGCTCCTACAATGAGCAGTTCTTC. It specifies CASSITAGGSYNEQFF.

A single count supports this clone. This chain joins TRBV19 and TRBJ2-7; 10 bases are shared with TRBD1. The CDR3 consists of 15 residues. Per germline, CDR1 LNHDA and CDR2 SQIVND (reference sequence). Trimming removed 5 bases from V and 1 base from J; junction bases left unmatched: 5. The CDR3 DNA sequence: TGTGCCAGTAGTGCGGACAGGGGGGGTTCCTACGAGCAGTACTTC. Translated, it gives CASSADRGGSYEQYF.

The table lists this clone with a few counts. The chain joins TRBV4-1 to TRBJ1-2; 8 nucleotides align to TRBD1. The V gene end was trimmed by 5 bases and the J gene end by 4 bases; junction bases not matched to a gene: 3. The CDR3 length is 13 residues. CDR1 is MGHRA and CDR2 is YSYEKL in the germline V gene. CDR3 in amino acids: CASSEGQGYGYTF. The CDR3 region has the DNA TGCGCCAGCAGCGAAGGACAGGGCTATGGCTACACCTTC.

The rearrangement links TRBV7-3 to TRBJ1-1, with D unclear. Trimming took off 7 bases at V and 1 base at J, with 13 bases between the two ends. The CDR3 has 14 amino acids. The germline CDR1 and CDR2 sequences are SGHTA and FQGTGA. The CDR3 DNA sequence: TGTGCCAGCATCGACTCCGGGCCGAACACTGAAGCTTTCTTT. It is translated as CASIDSGPNTEAFF.

The rearrangement joins TRBV11-2 to TRBJ2-7; D is perhaps TRBD1 or TRBD2 (6 bases each). Germline-derived CDR1 and CDR2 are SGHAT and FQNNGV. The CDR3 consists of 15 residues. Trimming removed 2 bases at V and 5 bases at J, with 16 bases between. CDR3 sequence reads: CASSLRPGARDEQYF. CDR3 nucleotides: TGTGCCAGCAGCTTAAGACCGGGGGCGCGAGACGAGCAGTACTTC.

The chain has TRBV21-1 and TRBJ2-3. TRBV21-1 counts as a pseudogene. This CDR3 has 13 residues. The CDR3 here is CASEAKGIDTQYF. The CDR3 DNA sequence: TGTGCCAGCGAAGCAAAGGGAATAGATACGCAGTATTTT.